This T cell receptor beta chain was identified in a study of T cell responses to AZD1222 COVID-19 vaccine. With regard to this clone: The antigen remains undetermined.

This table comes from immunoSEQ multiplex PCR, and its TCRdb copy is limited to in-frame clones, with some not included. The sample has approximately 92,000 clones; 70% to 90% are singletons. The CDR3 has 14 amino acids. Germline values: CDR1 SNHLY, CDR2 FYNNEI. Trimming stripped 6 bases from V and 0 bases from J, with 10 bases between. Study conclusions and caveats: Spike-specific TCR breadth and depth were elevated following two AZD1222 doses.

This rearrangement joins TRBV2 to TRBJ2-3; TRBD2 might be the D (6 bases). This sequence was found in an adult in good health. The sequenced sample was peripheral blood, obtained on day 0 of AZD1222 vaccination. CDR3 amino acids: CASRRRGSTDTQYF. The CDR3 region has the DNA TGTGCCAGCAGGCGGCGGGGCAGCACAGATACGCAGTATTTT.